This T cell receptor beta chain was recorded in a study of T cell responses to AZD1222 COVID-19 vaccine. Generated by immunoSEQ multiplex PCR, the TCRdb table keeps only in-frame clones and is missing some. Of around 95,000 clones listed, approximately 87% are singletons. This CDR3 is 16 amino acids long. The V gene end was trimmed by 5 bases and the J gene end by 4 bases; junction bases not matched to a gene: 11. CDR1 MDHEN and CDR2 SYDVKM come from the germline V gene. A few counts support this clone. The receptor's source is an adult in good health. The chain has TRBV28 and TRBJ1-2, with 9 nucleotides matching TRBD1. The sample consisted of peripheral blood, taken on day 0 of AZD1222 vaccination. The DNA of the CDR3 is TGTGCCAGCAGTACCACCGGGACAGGGACACTCTATGGCTACACCTTC. This gives the protein CASSTTGTGTLYGYTF.